The 29 T cell receptor beta chains presented below share a single source sample, sequenced in a study of shared clonotypes between healthy human individuals. Only in-frame clones appear in the TCRdb table, and some are missing; sequencing was by immunoSEQ multiplex PCR. The sample has under 1,100,000 clones, approximately 80% seen once; the top ten hold roughly 0.55%. Sequences were obtained from memory CD4+ T cells from PBMCs. Subset defined: CD45RA-negative fraction. These receptors originate from a man aged 18 to 35 in good health. Some clones in this sample may be carry-over from other donors' samples.

V and J are TRBV27 and TRBJ2-7; D possibly matches TRBD1 or TRBD2 (5 bases each). Looked up from germline, CDR1 is MNHEY and CDR2 is SMNVEV (reference sequence). The CDR3 is made up of 12 amino acids. V shed 5 bases and J shed 2 bases, with 7 bases lying between them. The CDR3 is CASSGGPYEQYF. The CDR3 region has the DNA TGTGCCAGCAGTGGGGGACCCTACGAGCAGTACTTC.

This chain links TRBV5-8 with TRBJ1-3; D is undetermined. This CDR3 is built from 16 residues. Germline V gene sequence: CDR1 SGHTS, CDR2 YDEGEE. The V and J ends lost 4 bases and 4 bases respectively, with 18 bases between them. CDR3 sequence reads: CASSQATQPQGNTIYF. The CDR3 nucleotides are TGTGCCAGCAGCCAGGCAACGCAGCCTCAAGGAAACACCATATATTTT.

V is TRBV7-3 and J is TRBJ2-3; possible D gene TRBD2, 5 bases. Trimming took off 8 bases at V and 10 bases at J, with 16 bases between the two ends. The germline CDR1 and CDR2 sequences are SGHTA and FQGTGA. CDR3 length: 12 amino acids. The CDR3 reads CASGPGGGPQYF. CDR3 nucleotide sequence: TGTGCCAGCGGGCCTGGAGGTGGACCGCAGTATTTT.

V usage is TRBV30 and J usage is TRBJ2-6, with a possible D match to TRBD2 (6 bases). Germline values: CDR1 GTSNPN, CDR2 SVGIG (reference sequence). The CDR3 totals 16 residues. Trimming stripped 8 bases from V and 0 bases from J, with 17 bases between. This chain's CDR3 is CAIKPGDPSGANVLTF. CDR3 DNA sequence: TGTGCCATCAAACCGGGGGACCCCTCTGGGGCCAACGTCCTGACTTTC. The whole variable domain, remainder taken from reference TRBV30 and TRBJ2-6, is SQTIHQWPATLVQPVGSPLSLECTVEGTSNPNLYWYRQAAGRGLQLLFYSVGIGQISSEVPQNLSASRPQDRQFILSSKKLLLSDSGFYLCAIKPGDPSGANVLTFGAGSRLTVL.

The genes are TRBV29-1 and TRBJ1-2; tentatively, D is TRBD1 (6 bases). With 0 bases removed from V and 14 bases from J, the gap between germline ends came to 22 bases. The germline CDR1 and CDR2 sequences are SQVTM and ANQGSEA. The CDR3 sequence is 14 residues long. CDR3 DNA: TGCAGCGTTGAAGATCAAGAGTTGGGGGCTGGGACTACCTTC. It yields the protein CSVEDQELGAGTTF.

The chain couples TRBV11-2 to TRBJ2-3; D is unresolved. The germline V gene has CDR1 SGHAT and CDR2 FQNNGV. This CDR3 contains 15 residues. V shed 5 bases and J shed 3 bases, with 15 bases lying between them. The CDR3 DNA reads TGTGCCAGCAGCCCGTTTAGTGCACCTACAGATACGCAGTATTTT. Residues: CASSPFSAPTDTQYF. The full variable domain, its missing parts supplied by reference TRBV11-2 and TRBJ2-3, is EAGVAQSPRYKIIEKRQSVAFWCNPISGHATLYWYQQILGQGPKLLIQFQNNGVVDDSQLPKDRFSAERLKGVDSTLKIQPAKLEDSAVYLCASSPFSAPTDTQYFGPGTRLTVL.

This chain uses TRBV28 with TRBJ1-2; D not certain. Germline V CDR1 and CDR2: MDHEN, SYDVKM. This CDR3 region has 12 residues. V lost 8 bases and J lost 2, with 9 bases in between. Here the CDR3 DNA reads TGTGCCAGCGGTGGCGCGAACTATGGCTACACCTTC. This encodes CASGGANYGYTF.

The CDR3 sequence is CAISEGGLPYEQYF. Written as DNA, the CDR3 is TGTGCCATCAGTGAAGGGGGACTGCCCTACGAGCAGTACTTC. The V gene is TRBV10-3, the J gene TRBJ2-7, with D perhaps being TRBD1 or TRBD2 (6 bases each). The CDR3 loop spans 14 amino acids. The V and J ends lost 3 bases and 2 bases respectively, with 11 bases between them. Germline V gene sequence: CDR1 ENHRY, CDR2 SYGVKD.

This chain connects TRBV5-1 to TRBJ2-7, with D tentatively TRBD1 (5 bases). V was trimmed by 1 base and J by 5 bases, leaving 13 bases between them. Germline-derived CDR1 and CDR2 are SGHRS and YFSETQ. The CDR3 has 14 amino acids. The CDR3 DNA follows: TGCGCCAGCAGCTTGAGGGGCGAGGTGGACGAGCAGTACTTC. Amino acid sequence: CASSLRGEVDEQYF.

In its sample, this clone was seen a few times. The J gene is TRBJ2-7, the V gene TRBV28; 11 bases align to TRBD1. From germline, CDR1 is MDHEN and CDR2 SYDVKM. This CDR3 region has 16 residues. The J segment lost 0 bases and the V segment lost 4 bases, leaving 5 bases of the junction unmatched. The CDR3 region is CASSSSGTGGSYEQYF. Here the CDR3 DNA reads TGTGCCAGCAGTTCGTCCGGGACAGGGGGCTCCTACGAGCAGTACTTC.

J is TRBJ2-1 and V is TRBV5-1, with D uncertain. CDR3 length: 14 residues. V gave up 0 bases and J gave up 8 bases, with 12 bases separating them. CDR1 and CDR2 from the germline V gene are SGHRS and YFSETQ. The CDR3 bases are TGCGCCAGCAGCTTGGAGTTGACCCAGGATGAGCAGTTCTTC. This encodes CASSLELTQDEQFF.

The chain has TRBV28 and TRBJ2-2; 7 bases map to TRBD2. V lost 7 bases and J lost 4; bases outside the gene matches: 12. CDR1 MDHEN and CDR2 SYDVKM come from the germline V gene. The CDR3 length is 16 residues. This CDR3 reads CASTSPGRAGTGELFF. The CDR3 DNA reads as TGTGCCAGCACCTCGCCGGGGAGGGCCGGCACCGGGGAGCTGTTTTTT.

The genes are TRBV7-9 and TRBJ1-4, with D possibly being TRBD1 (6 bases). This CDR3 region has 14 residues. V was clipped by 3 bases and J by 6 bases, with 11 bases between them. CDR1 is SEHNR and CDR2 is FQNEAQ in the germline V gene (reference sequence). The DNA for the CDR3 is TGTGCCAGCAGCTTTGGGGGGCGGGATGAAAAACTGTTTTTT. Amino acid sequence: CASSFGGRDEKLFF. Variable domain in full (rest from reference TRBV7-9 and TRBJ1-4): DTGVSQNPRHKITKRGQNVTFRCDPISEHNRLYWYRQTLGQGPEFLTYFQNEAQLEKSRLLSDRFSAERPKGSFSTLEIQRTEQGDSAMYLCASSFGGRDEKLFFGSGTQLSVL.

This chain joins TRBV18 and TRBJ2-4; D gene unclear. Germline V gene sequence: CDR1 KGHSH, CDR2 LQKENI. The V and J ends lost 3 bases and 6 bases respectively, with 12 bases between them. This CDR3 has 14 amino acids. CDR3 in amino acids: CASSPAILGNIQYF. As DNA, the CDR3 is TGTGCCAGCTCACCGGCAATCCTGGGAAACATTCAGTACTTC.

About this clone itself: A much larger clone sits a single nucleotide away, making a read error possible. V and J are TRBV7-8 and TRBJ2-1; no definite D call. CDR1 and CDR2 from the germline V gene are SGHVS and FQNEAQ. The CDR3 length is 12 residues. V lost 1 base and J lost 8, with 6 bases in between. This CDR3 reads CASSLDSDEQFF. Here the CDR3 DNA reads TGTGCCAGCAGCTTAGATTCCGATGAGCAGTTCTTC.

The chain carries TRBV5-4 and TRBJ1-6, with D possibly being TRBD1 (5 bases). The ends were cut back, 4 bases at V and 10 bases at J, with 18 bases in the middle. Looked up from germline, CDR1 is SGHNT and CDR2 is YYREEE (reference sequence). CDR3 length equals 15 residues. The CDR3 DNA is TGTGCCAGCAGCCCCCGATTGGGGCTGAGATCACCCCTCCACTTT. Its translation: CASSPRLGLRSPLHF.

The chain has TRBV6-6 and TRBJ2-1; D gene uncertain. Germline loops: CDR1 MNHNY, CDR2 SVGAGI (reference sequence). The V gene lost 4 bases and the J gene lost 12 bases, with 7 bases spanning the gap. This CDR3 spans 10 amino acids. The CDR3 DNA reads as TGTGCCAGCAGTTCTGGAACGCAGTTCTTC. It codes for CASSSGTQFF.

The V call is TRBV30, the J call TRBJ2-2; D call uncertain. Germline CDR1 reads GTSNPN; CDR2 reads SVGIG (reference sequence). With 2 bases removed from V and 7 bases from J, the gap between germline ends came to 5 bases. The CDR3 is 11 residues long. DNA of the CDR3: TGTGCCTGGAGTTCTGTCGGGGAGCTGTTTTTT. Its protein is CAWSSVGELFF.

This sequence joins TRBV7-8 and TRBJ2-1; perhaps D is TRBD1 or TRBD2 (5 bases each). V was shortened by 5 bases and J by 10 bases, with 9 bases between the two germline ends. The CDR3 consists of 11 residues. The germline CDR1 and CDR2 sequences are SGHVS and FQNEAQ. The CDR3 DNA reads as TGTGCCAGCAGCCGGGGCGTGGAGCAGTTCTTC. This sequence encodes CASSRGVEQFF.

This clone was seen only a few times. This chain uses TRBV5-4 with TRBJ2-1; possibly TRBD1 or TRBD2 for D (5 bases each). Germline V lookup: CDR1 SGHNT, CDR2 YYREEE (reference sequence). The length of the CDR3 is 13 residues. Trimming left V 2 bases short and J 10 bases short, with 13 bases between. The CDR3 DNA is TGTGCCAGCAGCTTAGTTCGAGGGGAAGAGCAGTTCTTC. This codes for CASSLVRGEEQFF.

A word on this clone: The same CDR3 can be traced to other DNA sequences in this sample. V usage is TRBV2 and J usage is TRBJ2-5; D call uncertain. From germline, CDR1 is SNHLY and CDR2 FYNNEI. Trimming stripped 3 bases from V and 1 base from J, with 6 bases between. The CDR3 runs 13 residues. CDR3 protein: CASSDVGQETQYF. In DNA, the CDR3 is TGTGCCAGCAGTGATGTAGGCCAAGAGACCCAGTACTTC.

This sequence joins TRBV20-1 and TRBJ1-2; perhaps TRBD1 as D (5 bases). The CDR3 has 11 residues. The V gene's germline CDR1 is DFQATT and CDR2 SNEGSKA (reference sequence). Trimming pared 6 bases from V and 8 bases from J, leaving 13 bases between. CDR3 amino acids: CSAERGRGYTF. The CDR3 DNA sequence: TGCAGTGCCGAACGGGGACGGGGCTACACCTTC.

This sequence joins TRBV7-2 and TRBJ2-1, with 8 nucleotides matching TRBD1. The CDR3 has 14 residues. V dropped 10 bases and J dropped 3; count of bases not matched to a gene: 8. Germline CDR1 is SGHTA and CDR2 is FQGNSA. CDR3 sequence (DNA): TGTGCCATCCCCGGGACAGGTCTCTACAATGAGCAGTTCTTC. It translates to CAIPGTGLYNEQFF.

V usage is TRBV6-6 and J usage is TRBJ1-1, with D maybe TRBD1 (6 bases). Germline values: CDR1 MNHNY, CDR2 SVGAGI (reference sequence). V lost 1 base to trimming and J lost 8 bases, with 8 bases between them. The CDR3 length is 12 residues. CDR3 protein: CASSYFGGEAFF. In nucleotides, the CDR3 is TGTGCCAGCAGTTACTTCGGGGGCGAAGCTTTCTTT.

V and J are TRBV27 and TRBJ2-3; tentatively, D is TRBD1 or TRBD2 (5 bases each). Per germline, CDR1 MNHEY and CDR2 SMNVEV (reference sequence). V was clipped by 4 bases and J by 5 bases, with 13 bases between them. CDR3 length: 14 residues. The CDR3 reads CASSSYRGVDTQYF. DNA for the CDR3: TGTGCCAGCAGTTCTTACAGAGGGGTAGATACGCAGTATTTT.

The V gene is TRBV7-2, the J gene TRBJ2-6; no reliable D call. V was shortened by 5 bases and J by 4 bases, with 9 bases between the two germline ends. The germline CDR1 and CDR2 sequences are SGHTA and FQGNSA. This CDR3 spans 14 amino acids. CDR3 DNA sequence: TGTGCCAGCAGCGGGGTTGGCGGGGCCAACGTCCTGACTTTC. Translation: CASSGVGGANVLTF.

The chain has TRBV30 and TRBJ2-3; perhaps TRBD1 as D (6 bases). V was pared by 4 bases and J by 2 bases, with 13 bases between. Germline CDR1 is GTSNPN and CDR2 is SVGIG (reference sequence). This CDR3 comprises 14 residues. As DNA, the CDR3 is TGTGCCTGGAATCGTAACAGGGCCACAGATACGCAGTATTTT. It encodes CAWNRNRATDTQYF.

The V and J genes are TRBV5-1 and TRBJ2-6; D is unclear. The CDR3 contains 17 residues. Between the trimmed V and J ends, which lost 0 bases and 0 bases, there was a span of 10 bases. Germline values: CDR1 SGHRS, CDR2 YFSETQ. CDR3 coding DNA: TGCGCCAGCAGCTTGGGACTCACCCTCTCTGGGGCCAACGTCCTGACTTTC. Protein product: CASSLGLTLSGANVLTF.

As concerns this clone: This may arise from a read error, as a much more abundant clone is one base away. The rearrangement uses TRBV30 and TRBJ2-5; no clear D. The CDR3 spans 12 residues. Germline loops: CDR1 GTSNPN, CDR2 SVGIG (reference sequence). Trimming removed 2 bases at V and 4 bases at J, with 8 bases between. The CDR3 reads CAWSLVRETQYF. The CDR3 DNA reads as TGTGCCTGGAGTTTGGTTCGAGAGACCCAGTACTTC.